Listed below are T cell receptor beta chains from one sample, sequenced in a study of control samples from healthy donors and cancer patients. Clones were sequenced by immunoSEQ multiplex PCR, and TCRdb holds only the in-frame ones, with some missing. The sample includes roughly 130,000 clones, around 85% of them seen just once. The specimen was blood. Receptor source: a woman in her thirties in good health. Each CDR3 is given with its conserved first and last residue. A D gene is named only where the DNA matches it firmly. A clone size is listed for some rows: how often the clone was seen (once, few, many), or a class if it is expanded.

.	TRBV27	TRBJ2-3	.	TGTGCCAGCAGTCTCCTCCCCAGGGGTAGCACAGATACGCAGTATTTT	CASSLLPRGSTDTQYF
.	TRBV30	TRBJ1-3	TRBD1	TGTGCCTGGTCGACAGGGGGAAACACCATATATTTT	CAWSTGGNTIYF
.	TRBV5-8	TRBJ1-4	TRBD1	TGTGCCAGCAGCTGGGGACAGGGAGATGAAAAACTGTTTTTT	CASSWGQGDEKLFF
.	TRBV2	TRBJ1-6	.	TGTGCCAGCAGGCCCGGGTCCAATTCACCCCTCCACTTT	CASRPGSNSPLHF
once	TRBV29-1	TRBJ2-3	.	TGCAGCGTTGAGTACCGGGACAAAGGCCCAGATACGCAGTATTTT	CSVEYRDKGPDTQYF
.	TRBV23-1	TRBJ1-5	.	TGCGCCAGCAATCAGCCCCAGCATTTT	CASNQPQHF
.	TRBV6-2/TRBV6-3	TRBJ1-4	.	TGTGCCAGCAGTTACTGGGGGCGAACTAATGAAAAACTGTTTTTT	CASSYWGRTNEKLFF
.	TRBV7-6	TRBJ2-2	TRBD1	TGTGCCAGCAGCTTAGTTGTCCCGACAGGGGGCACCGGGGAGCTGTTTTTT	CASSLVVPTGGTGELFF
.	TRBV4-2	TRBJ2-7	TRBD2	TGTGCCAGCAGCCAAGAATGGCGGGAGGCCAGCGAGCAGTACTTC	CASSQEWREASEQYF
.	TRBV30	TRBJ2-7	TRBD1	TGTGCCTGGAGTGTACTGAAGGGGGCGGGCGAGCAGTACTTC	CAWSVLKGAGEQYF
.	TRBV30	TRBJ1-2	TRBD1	TGTGCCAGGGGACAGGGACCGACTACAAACTATGGCTACACCTTC	CARGQGPTTNYGYTF
few	TRBV3-1/TRBV3-2	TRBJ1-1	.	TGTGCCAGCAGTCTATCCGGGACGACTTCTAACACTGAAGCTTTCTTT	CASSLSGTTSNTEAFF
.	TRBV7-2	TRBJ2-2	.	TGTGCCAGCAGCTTAGGCTATGGCACCGGGGAGCTGTTTTTT	CASSLGYGTGELFF
.	TRBV7-3	TRBJ1-1	.	TGTGCCAGCAGCTTATTCTTGAGGGCTGAAGCTTTCTTT	CASSLFLRAEAFF
.	TRBV7-2	TRBJ2-2	.	TGTGCCAGCAGCTTAGGGACTCCTAGGAACACCGGGGAGCTGTTTTTT	CASSLGTPRNTGELFF
.	TRBV9	TRBJ2-2	TRBD2	TGTGCCAGCAGCGTAGGTCGGGCCAGGGAGGGATCCGGGGAGCTGTTTTTT	CASSVGRAREGSGELFF
.	TRBV27	TRBJ1-2	.	TGTGCCAGCAGTTCGACTAGACACTATGGCTACACCTTC	CASSSTRHYGYTF
.	TRBV7-9	TRBJ2-5	.	TGTGCCAGCAGCAGGGACTTAGAAGAGACCCAGTACTTC	CASSRDLEETQYF